The sequence of this T cell receptor beta chain was determined in a study of T cells after yellow fever vaccination. About the study: Preparation used SMART-Seq v4 Ultra Low Input for the low-cell-number fractions.

Ten or more counts support this clonotype. Making TCR cDNA involved 5'RACE template switching, which added UMIs and a universal primer site. TCRdb itself ran the 5' RACE reads through MiXCR, one entry per CDR3 protein. The table records 200,000 to 250,000 distinct CDR3 sequences, more than 3% of them present only once. The receptor was derived from a man in his late teens or twenties who received the YFV17D yellow fever vaccine. Sequenced material: CD4+ T cells sorted from PBMCs, taken 10 days after the yellow fever booster vaccination.

This CDR3 is CASSQDGFADTEAFF. The CDR3 bases are TGCGCCAGCAGCCAAGATGGGTTTGCTGACACTGAAGCTTTCTTT. The V and J genes are TRBV4-3 and TRBJ1-1; D unresolved. The V gene's germline CDR1 is LGHNA and CDR2 YSLEER. This CDR3 contains 15 residues. V was clipped by 0 bases and J by 3 bases, with 11 bases between them.